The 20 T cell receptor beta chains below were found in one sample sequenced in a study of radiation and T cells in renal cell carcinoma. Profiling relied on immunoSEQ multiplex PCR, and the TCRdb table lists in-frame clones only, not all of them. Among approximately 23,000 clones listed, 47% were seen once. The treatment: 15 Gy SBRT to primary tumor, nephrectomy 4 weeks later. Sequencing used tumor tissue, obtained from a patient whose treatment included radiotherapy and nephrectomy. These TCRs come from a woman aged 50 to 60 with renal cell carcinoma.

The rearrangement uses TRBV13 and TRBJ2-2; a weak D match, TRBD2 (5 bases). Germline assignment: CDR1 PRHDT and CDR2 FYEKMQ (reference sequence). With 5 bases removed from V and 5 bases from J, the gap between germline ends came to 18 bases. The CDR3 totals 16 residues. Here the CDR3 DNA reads TGTGCCAGCAGCCCCACCCCGGACTTTGGAACCGGGGAGCTGTTTTTT. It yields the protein CASSPTPDFGTGELFF.

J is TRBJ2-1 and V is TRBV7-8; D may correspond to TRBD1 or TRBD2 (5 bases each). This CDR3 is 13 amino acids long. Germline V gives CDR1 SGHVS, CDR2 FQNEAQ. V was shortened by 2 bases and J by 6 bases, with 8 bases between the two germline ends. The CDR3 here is CASSLSGGNEQFF. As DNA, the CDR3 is TGTGCCAGCAGCTTATCTGGGGGCAATGAGCAGTTCTTC.

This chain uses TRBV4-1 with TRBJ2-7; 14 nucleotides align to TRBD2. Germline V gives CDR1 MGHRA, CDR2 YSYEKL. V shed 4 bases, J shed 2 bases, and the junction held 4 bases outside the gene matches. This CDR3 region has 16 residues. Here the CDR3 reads CASSLGTSGGAYEQYF. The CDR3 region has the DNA TGCGCCAGCAGCCTCGGGACTAGCGGGGGTGCCTACGAGCAGTACTTC.

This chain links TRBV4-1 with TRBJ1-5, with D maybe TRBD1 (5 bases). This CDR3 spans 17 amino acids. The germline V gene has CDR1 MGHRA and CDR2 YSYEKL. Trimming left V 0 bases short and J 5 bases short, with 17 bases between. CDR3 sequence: CASSQDQDRRVDQPQHF. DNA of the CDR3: TGCGCCAGCAGCCAAGATCAAGATCGCAGGGTTGATCAGCCCCAGCATTTT.

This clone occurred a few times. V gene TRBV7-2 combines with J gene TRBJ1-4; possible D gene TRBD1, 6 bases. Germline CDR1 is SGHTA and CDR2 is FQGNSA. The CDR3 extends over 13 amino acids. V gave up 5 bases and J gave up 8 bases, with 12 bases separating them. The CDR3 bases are TGTGCCAGCAGCCCGTCAGGGGTCGAAAAACTGTTTTTT. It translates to CASSPSGVEKLFF.

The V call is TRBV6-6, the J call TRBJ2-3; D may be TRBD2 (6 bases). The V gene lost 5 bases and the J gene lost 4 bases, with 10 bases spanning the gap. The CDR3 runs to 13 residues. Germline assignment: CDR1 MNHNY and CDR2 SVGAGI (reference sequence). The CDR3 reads CASSTGDPDTQYF. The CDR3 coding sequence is TGTGCCAGCAGTACGGGGGACCCAGATACGCAGTATTTT.

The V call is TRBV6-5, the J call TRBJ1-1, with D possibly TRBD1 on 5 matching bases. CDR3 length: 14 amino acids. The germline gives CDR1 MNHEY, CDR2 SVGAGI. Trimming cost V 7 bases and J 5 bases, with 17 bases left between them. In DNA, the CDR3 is TGTGCCAGCACCTTTGCCGGGGGGAGGACTGAAGCTTTCTTT. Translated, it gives CASTFAGGRTEAFF.

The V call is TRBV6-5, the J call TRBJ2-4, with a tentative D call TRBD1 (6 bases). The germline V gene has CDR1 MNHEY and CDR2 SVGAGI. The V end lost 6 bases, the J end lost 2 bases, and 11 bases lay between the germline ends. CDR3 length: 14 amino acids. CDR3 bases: TGTGCCAGCAGCCGGACAGCAACCAAAAACATTCAGTACTTC. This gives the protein CASSRTATKNIQYF.

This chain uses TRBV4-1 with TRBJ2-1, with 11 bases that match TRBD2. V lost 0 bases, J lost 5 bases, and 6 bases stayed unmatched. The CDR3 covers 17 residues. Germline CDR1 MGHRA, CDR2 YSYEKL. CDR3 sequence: CASSQDPASGGNNEQFF. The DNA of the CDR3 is TGCGCCAGCAGCCAAGATCCAGCTAGCGGGGGGAACAATGAGCAGTTCTTC.

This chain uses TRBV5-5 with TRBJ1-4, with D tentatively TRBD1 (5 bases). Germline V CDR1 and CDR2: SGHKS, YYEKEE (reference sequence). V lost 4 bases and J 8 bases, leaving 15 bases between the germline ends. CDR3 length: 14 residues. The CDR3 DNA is TGTGCCAGCAGCCAGGACACGATGGGCGAAAAACTGTTTTTT. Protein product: CASSQDTMGEKLFF.

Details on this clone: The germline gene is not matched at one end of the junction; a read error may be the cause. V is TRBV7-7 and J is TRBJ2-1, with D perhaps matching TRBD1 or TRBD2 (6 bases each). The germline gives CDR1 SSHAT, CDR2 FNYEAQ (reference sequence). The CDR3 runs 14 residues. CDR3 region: CASSLGGRDNEQFF. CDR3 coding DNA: TGTGCTAGCAGCTTGGGGGGCCGTGACAATGAGCAGTTCTTC.

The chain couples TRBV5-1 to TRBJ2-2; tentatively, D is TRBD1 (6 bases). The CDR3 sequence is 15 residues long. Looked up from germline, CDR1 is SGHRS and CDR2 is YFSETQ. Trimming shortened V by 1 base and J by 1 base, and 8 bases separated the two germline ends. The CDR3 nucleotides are TGCGCCAGCAGCTTGACAGGGATGAACACCGGGGAGCTGTTTTTT. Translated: CASSLTGMNTGELFF.

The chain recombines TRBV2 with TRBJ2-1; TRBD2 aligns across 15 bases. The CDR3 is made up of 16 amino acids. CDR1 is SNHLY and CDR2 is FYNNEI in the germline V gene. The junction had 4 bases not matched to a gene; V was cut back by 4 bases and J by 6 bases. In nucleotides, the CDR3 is TGTGCCAGCAGTGCGGGACTAGCGGGGGGTCTCAATGAGCAGTTCTTC. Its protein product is CASSAGLAGGLNEQFF.

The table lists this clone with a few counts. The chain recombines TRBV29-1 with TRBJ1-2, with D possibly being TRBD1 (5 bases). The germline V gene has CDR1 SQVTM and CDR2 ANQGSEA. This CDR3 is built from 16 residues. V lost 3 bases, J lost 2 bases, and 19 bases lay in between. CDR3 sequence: CSVEFWRAGSNYGYTF. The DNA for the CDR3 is TGCAGCGTTGAGTTTTGGCGGGCAGGGTCGAACTATGGCTACACCTTC.

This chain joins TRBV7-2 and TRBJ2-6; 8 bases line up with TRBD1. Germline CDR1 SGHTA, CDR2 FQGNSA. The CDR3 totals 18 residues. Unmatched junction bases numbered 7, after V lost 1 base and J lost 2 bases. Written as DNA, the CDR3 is TGTGCCAGCAGCTTAGAGTATGGCAGGGGGCCTGGGGCCAACGTCCTGACTTTC. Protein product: CASSLEYGRGPGANVLTF.

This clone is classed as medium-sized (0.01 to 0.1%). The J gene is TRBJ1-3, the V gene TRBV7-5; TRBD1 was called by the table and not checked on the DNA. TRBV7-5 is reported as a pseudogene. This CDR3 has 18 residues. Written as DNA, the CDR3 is TGTGCCAGAAGCTTAGATTTCCTCGGACAGAGCTCTGGAAACACCATATATTTT. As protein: CARSLDFLGQSSGNTIYF.

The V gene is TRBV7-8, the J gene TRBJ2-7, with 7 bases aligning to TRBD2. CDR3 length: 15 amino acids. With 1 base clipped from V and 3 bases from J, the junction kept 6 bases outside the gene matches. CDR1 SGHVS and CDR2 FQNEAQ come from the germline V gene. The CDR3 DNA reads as TGTGCCAGCAGCTTAGGTGGCGGGGGTAACTACGAGCAGTACTTC. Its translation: CASSLGGGGNYEQYF.

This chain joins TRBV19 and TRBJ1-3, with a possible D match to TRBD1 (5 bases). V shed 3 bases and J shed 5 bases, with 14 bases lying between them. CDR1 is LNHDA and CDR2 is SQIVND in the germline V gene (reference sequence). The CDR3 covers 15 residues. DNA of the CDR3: TGTGCCAGTAGTATTATGCGGGACGGCCGAAACACCATATATTTT. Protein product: CASSIMRDGRNTIYF.

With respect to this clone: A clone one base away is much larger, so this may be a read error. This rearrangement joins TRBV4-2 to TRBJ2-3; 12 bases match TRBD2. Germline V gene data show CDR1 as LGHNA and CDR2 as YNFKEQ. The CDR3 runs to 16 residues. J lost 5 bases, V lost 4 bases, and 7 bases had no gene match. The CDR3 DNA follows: TGTGCCAGCAGCCTGACCCAGACTAGCGGGGGAGATACGCAGTATTTT. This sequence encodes CASSLTQTSGGDTQYF.

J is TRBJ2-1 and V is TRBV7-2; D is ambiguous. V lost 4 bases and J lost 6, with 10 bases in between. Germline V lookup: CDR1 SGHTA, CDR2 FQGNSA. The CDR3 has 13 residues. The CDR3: CASSSQYSNEQFF. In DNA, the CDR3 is TGTGCCAGCAGCTCCCAGTATAGCAATGAGCAGTTCTTC.